The rows below give T cell receptor beta chains drawn from one sample of a study of CD8+CD57+ T cells in acquired aplastic anemia. TCRdb processed the reads anew with MiXCR; each CDR3 protein has one entry. The data show under 200,000 distinct CDR3 sequences, about 50% seen once. Sequencing was performed on sorted CD4+, CD8+, or CD8+CD57+ T cells (not recorded which) from PBMCs. The receptors derive from a human donor with aplastic anemia. The CDR3 runs from the conserved cysteine through the conserved F or W. D genes are given only for firm matches. Clone size, where shown, is once, few, many, or a class for clones that have expanded.

D	length	size	J	V	DNA	CDR3
.	18	once	TRBJ2-5	TRBV11-1	TGTGCCAGCAGCTTACGCACTAGCCGGGCGAGCGGGCAAGAGACCCAGTACTTC	CASSLRTSRASGQETQYF
TRBD1	14	.	TRBJ1-1	TRBV2	TGTGCCAGCAGTGGAGGGACAGGGGTCACTGAAGCTTTCTTT	CASSGGTGVTEAFF
.	14	.	TRBJ2-7	TRBV19	TGTGCCAGCAGCTTCGGACCCTACTCCTACGAGCAGTACTTC	CASSFGPYSYEQYF
.	12	.	TRBJ1-1	TRBV30	TGTGCCTGGAGTGGGGCAGGGACTGAAGCTTTCTTT	CAWSGAGTEAFF
.	10	.	TRBJ1-1	TRBV2	TGTGCCAGCAGGGAAACTGAAGCTTTCTTT	CASRETEAFF
.	17	many	TRBJ1-1	TRBV9	TGTGCCAGCAGCGTAGGAGGCGGGCAGGGAGGGGTCACTGAAGCTTTCTTT	CASSVGGGQGGVTEAFF
.	14	many	TRBJ1-5	TRBV19	TGTGCCAGTAGTATAGTAGGGGGGTCTCAGCCCCAGCATTTT	CASSIVGGSQPQHF
.	10	many	TRBJ1-1	TRBV12-3/TRBV12-4	TGTGCCAGCCTAAACACTGAAGCTTTCTTT	CASLNTEAFF
TRBD2	18	many	TRBJ2-1	TRBV10-1	TGCGCCAGCAGTGAACTAGCGGGAGGGCCGGGTATAGACAATGAGCAGTTCTTC	CASSELAGGPGIDNEQFF
.	14	.	TRBJ2-3	TRBV3-1	TGTGCCACGAGCGGCAGTTATACACCGGATACGCAGTATTTT	CATSGSYTPDTQYF
.	13	.	TRBJ1-1	TRBV19	TGTGCCAGTAGTATCTTGGTCGGTGCTGAAGCTTTCTTT	CASSILVGAEAFF
TRBD2	18	.	TRBJ2-7	TRBV12-3/TRBV12-4	TGTGCCAGCACCCTCGGGGGGGGCTCTTGGAGTGAAGCGGGCGAGCAGTACTTC	CASTLGGGSWSEAGEQYF
TRBD1	16	.	TRBJ2-2	TRBV24-1	TGTGCCACCAGTGTCCCACAGGGGGCGGGAGCCGGGGAGCTGTTTTTT	CATSVPQGAGAGELFF
.	11	.	TRBJ1-1	TRBV7-3	TGTGCCAGCAGCTTAGAAGTCGGGGCTTTCTTT	CASSLEVGAFF
.	14	once	TRBJ2-5	TRBV7-9	TGTGCCAGCACGCAGCGAGGCTATCAAGAGACCCAGTACTTC	CASTQRGYQETQYF
.	12	many	TRBJ2-7	TRBV5-6	TGTGCCAGCAGCTCCTCCCAGCCCGAGCAGTACTTC	CASSSSQPEQYF
.	13	few	TRBJ2-7	TRBV15	TGTGCCACCAGCAGAGAGGCTTCGGTCGAGCAGTACTTC	CATSREASVEQYF
.	15	.	TRBJ2-3	TRBV19	TGTGCCAGTAGCCCAAGCGGATCGCTCACAGATACGCAGTATTTT	CASSPSGSLTDTQYF
.	11	many	TRBJ2-1	TRBV5-4	TGTGCCAGCAGGACCGCCAATGAGCAGTTCTTC	CASRTANEQFF
.	14	many	TRBJ2-7	TRBV6-5	TGTGCCAGCAGTTACGTACCAGGGGAGAGGGAGCAGTACTTC	CASSYVPGEREQYF
.	14	.	TRBJ1-1	TRBV15	TGTGCCACCAGCGAGCTACAGGGGAACACTGAAGCTTTCTTT	CATSELQGNTEAFF
TRBD1	13	few	TRBJ2-1	TRBV10-3	TGTGCCATCCGTCAAGGGGGCCAGGATGAGCAGTTCTTC	CAIRQGGQDEQFF
.	14	.	TRBJ1-1	TRBV12-3/TRBV12-4	TGTGCCAGCAGTCCCCCACAGAGAGCAACTGAAGCTTTCTTT	CASSPPQRATEAFF
TRBD2	13	.	TRBJ2-7	TRBV27	TGTGCCAGCAGTTTAGCGGGAGGAAGCGAGCAGTACTTC	CASSLAGGSEQYF
.	13	.	TRBJ2-7	TRBV7-9	TGTGCCAGCAGCTTGCAGAGCTCCTACGAGCAGTACTTC	CASSLQSSYEQYF
TRBD2	16	few	TRBJ2-3	TRBV27	TGTGCCAGCAGTTTAAGGCCAGCGGGAGAATCAGATACGCAGTATTTT	CASSLRPAGESDTQYF
TRBD1	15	many	TRBJ1-1	TRBV7-9	TGTGCCAGCAGCCCGGGGACAGGGCAGAACACTGAAGCTTTCTTT	CASSPGTGQNTEAFF
.	14	many	TRBJ2-7	TRBV7-8	TGTGCCAGCAGCTTTGGGGGTTCGGGCTACGAGCAGTACTTC	CASSFGGSGYEQYF
TRBD1	14	.	TRBJ1-1	TRBV9	TGTGCCAGCAGCGTAGGACAGGGTTACACTGAAGCTTTCTTT	CASSVGQGYTEAFF
TRBD2	15	.	TRBJ2-7	TRBV18	TGTGCCAGCTCACCACTTGCGGGAGGGCCTGACGAGCAGTACTTC	CASSPLAGGPDEQYF
TRBD1	17	.	TRBJ2-2	TRBV4-1	TGCGCCAGCAGCCAAGATACCGGGACAGCGAACACCGGGGAGCTGTTTTTT	CASSQDTGTANTGELFF
.	12	.	TRBJ2-6	TRBV20-1	TGCAGTGCTAGGGCAGGGGCCAACGTCCTGACTTTC	CSARAGANVLTF
.	14	.	TRBJ2-7	TRBV3-1	TGTGCCAGCAGCCAAGATCTGGGGTCCTACGAGCAGTACTTC	CASSQDLGSYEQYF
.	14	many	TRBJ2-5	TRBV5-6	TGTGCCAGCAGCTTGGCCGGACAAGAAGAGACCCAGTACTTC	CASSLAGQEETQYF
.	13	few	TRBJ2-2	TRBV7-3	TGTGCCAGCAGCCCCGAAGGCACCGGGGAGCTGTTTTTT	CASSPEGTGELFF
.	11	.	TRBJ1-2	TRBV20-1	TGCAGTGCTCGTATGAGGGGTGGCTACACCTTC	CSARMRGGYTF
.	13	.	TRBJ2-7	TRBV29-1	TGCAGCAAGCCGGGGACGAGCTCCTACGGGCAGTACTTC	CSKPGTSSYGQYF
.	11	many	TRBJ2-7	TRBV9	TGTGCCAGCAGCGTTGAGAACGAGCAGTACTTC	CASSVENEQYF
.	15	few	TRBJ1-3	TRBV19	TGTGCCAGTAGTACCCCCAGGGGCTCTGGAAACACCATATATTTT	CASSTPRGSGNTIYF
TRBD1	13	many	TRBJ2-5	TRBV5-6	TGTGCCAGCAGCCAGGACAGGAAAGAGACCCAGTACTTC	CASSQDRKETQYF
.	12	.	TRBJ2-5	TRBV29-1	TGCAGCACCAGAGGCAGGGAGGAGACCCAGTACTTC	CSTRGREETQYF
TRBD2	11	many	TRBJ2-1	TRBV10-3	TGTGCCGTCGGTTCGGGACTAGTCGCCTACTTC	CAVGSGLVAYF
.	14	many	TRBJ2-7	TRBV20-1	TGCAGTGCTACTGGGATACAGGCACCCTACGAGCAGTACTTC	CSATGIQAPYEQYF
TRBD2	17	many	TRBJ2-7	TRBV19	TGTGCCACCGAAACCCCTGCTACAGCGGGAGGCTCCTACGAGCAGTACTTC	CATETPATAGGSYEQYF
TRBD2	14	.	TRBJ2-7	TRBV6-5	TGTGCCAGCAGTTACACTAGCGGGGGTAGCGGGCAGTACTTC	CASSYTSGGSGQYF
.	17	few	TRBJ2-6	TRBV5-4	TGTGCCAGCAGCAACTCGGACGGACTCTCTGGGGCCAACGTCCCGACTTTC	CASSNSDGLSGANVPTF
.	16	.	TRBJ2-1	TRBV4-2	TGTGCCAGCAGCCAAGGGGCTCCTCCTCCCTACAATGAGCAGTTCTTC	CASSQGAPPPYNEQFF
.	16	.	TRBJ2-1	TRBV9	TGTGCCAGCAGCCCGACAAGGGTAGCGGTCTACAATGAGCAGTTCTTC	CASSPTRVAVYNEQFF
.	16	many	TRBJ1-4	TRBV9	TGTGCCAGCAGCGCCCCGGGAGGACAGCCTAATGAAAAACTGTTTTTT	CASSAPGGQPNEKLFF
.	15	.	TRBJ2-5	TRBV13	TGTGCCAGCAGTACATTCCCCGGGACAAGGGAGACCCAGTACTTC	CASSTFPGTRETQYF